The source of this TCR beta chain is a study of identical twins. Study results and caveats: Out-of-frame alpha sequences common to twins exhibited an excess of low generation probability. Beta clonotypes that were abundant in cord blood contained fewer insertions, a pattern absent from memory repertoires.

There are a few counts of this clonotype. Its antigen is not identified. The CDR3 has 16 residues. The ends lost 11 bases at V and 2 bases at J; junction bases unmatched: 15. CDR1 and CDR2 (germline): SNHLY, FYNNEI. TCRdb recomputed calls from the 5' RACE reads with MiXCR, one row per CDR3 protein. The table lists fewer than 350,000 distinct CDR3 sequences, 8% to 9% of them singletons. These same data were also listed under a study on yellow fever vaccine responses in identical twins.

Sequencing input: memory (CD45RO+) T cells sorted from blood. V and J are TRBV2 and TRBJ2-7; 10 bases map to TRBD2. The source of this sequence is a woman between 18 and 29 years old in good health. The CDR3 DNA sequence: TGTGCCTGGGTGGCTAGCGGGAGACAGCCGCCCTACGAGCAGTACTTC. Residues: CAWVASGRQPPYEQYF.